Below, 5 T cell receptor beta chains from the same sample are listed, as sequenced in a study of CD4 and CD8 cells across lung adenocarcinoma regions (dated by TCRdb to between 2018 and 2020). The method was PCR. Sequenced using a HiSeq X Ten. TCRdb reprocessing: public reads trimmed at Q25 with fastp, clones called with MiXCR, in-frame beta chains kept. Duplicate CDR3 protein sequences are folded into a single record with the most common DNA and genes. This sample has fewer than 7,000 distinct CDR3 sequences in its table, and 51% of those were observed once. Clones ranked in the top ten supply nearly 30% of the sample. Input material: CD4+ T cells from the center of a lung tumor. This specimen's cell subset or site label, per the study, means: tumor center region. All receptors derive from a female donor with lung adenocarcinoma. The CD4 and CD8 labels of this study may be unreliable.

The table lists this clonotype with a few counts. The V gene is TRBV10-2, the J gene TRBJ2-1; 8 bases are shared with TRBD2. V was pared by 4 bases and J by 6 bases, with 14 bases of the junction left unmatched. Germline CDR1 and CDR2: WSHSY and SAAADI. There are 17 residues in the CDR3. CDR3 loop: CASSAGGGGLGGNEQFF. The CDR3 region has the DNA TGCGCCAGCAGTGCCGGGGGAGGGGGACTAGGGGGCAATGAGCAGTTCTTC.

This clonotype is a singleton in its sample. J is TRBJ1-6 and V is TRBV6-1; 7 bases line up with TRBD1. The CDR3 totals 13 residues. Trimming cost V 5 bases and J 10 bases; bases outside gene matches: 5. In germline, CDR1 is MNHNS, CDR2 SASEGT. The CDR3 DNA reads TGTGCCAGCAGTCGGGACAGTGAGTCACCCCTCCACTTT. Encoded protein: CASSRDSESPLHF.

This clonotype was observed a few times. V is TRBV10-1 and J is TRBJ2-3; TRBD2 matches at 7 bases. TRBJ2-7 matches the DNA end more closely, so the J call is doubtful. Germline V gene data show CDR1 as WNHNN and CDR2 as SYGVQD (reference sequence). This CDR3 region has 13 residues. CDR3 loop: CATGLGGTNTQYF. CDR3 nucleotide sequence: TGCGCCACCGGACTAGGAGGTACAAATACGCAGTACTTC.

This clonotype appeared a few times. V is TRBV27 and J is TRBJ1-2; no definite D call. This CDR3 comprises 13 residues. In germline, CDR1 is MNHEY, CDR2 SMNVEV (reference sequence). V gave up 5 bases and J gave up 2 bases, with 9 bases separating them. CDR3 sequence (DNA): TGTGCCAGCAGTCCGGGTATGAACTATGGCTACACCTTC. Protein sequence: CASSPGMNYGYTF.

This clonotype is categorized as large (0.1 to 1%). V gene TRBV12-3 or TRBV12-4 combines with J gene TRBJ2-1; D is ambiguous. CDR3 size: 13 residues. Trimming removed 3 bases from V and 9 bases from J, with 12 bases in between. The CDR3 protein is CASSFQRFGEQFF. The CDR3 bases are TGTGCCAGCAGTTTTCAACGTTTCGGTGAGCAGTTCTTC.